The 22 T cell receptor beta chains reported below all come from one sample, sequenced in a study of identical twins. TCRdb reprocessed the 5' RACE reads with MiXCR, giving one entry per CDR3 protein. The sample has a few hundred thousand distinct CDR3 sequences, roughly 9.5% seen once. The data were also submitted as part of a second study, on yellow fever vaccine responses in identical twins.

The sequencing input was PBMCs. The receptors were sampled from a woman younger than 35 in good health.

This clonotype was detected many times. This chain connects TRBV27 to TRBJ2-5; 7 bases fit TRBD2. The CDR3 length is 14 residues. Per germline, CDR1 MNHEY and CDR2 SMNVEV (reference sequence). V lost 6 bases and J lost 0; bases outside the gene matches: 4. The CDR3 region is CASSLLAHQETQYF. CDR3 bases: TGTGCCAGCAGCCTACTAGCGCACCAAGAGACCCAGTACTTC.

The J gene is TRBJ1-2, the V gene TRBV24-1; D remains unclear. There are 13 residues in the CDR3. Germline-derived CDR1 and CDR2 are KGHDR and SFDVKD. The germline V and J ends were trimmed by 0 bases and 8 bases, with 9 bases remaining between them. The CDR3 DNA follows: TGTGCCACCAGTGATTTGCAAGGGTACGGCTACACCTTC. Its translation: CATSDLQGYGYTF.

Only a few counts were recorded for this clonotype. The chain links TRBV13 to TRBJ1-1, with no clear D. Germline V CDR1 and CDR2: PRHDT, FYEKMQ (reference sequence). The V and J ends lost 2 bases and 6 bases respectively, with 7 bases between them. The CDR3 extends over 12 amino acids. DNA of the CDR3: TGTGCCAGCAGCTTATATCTGGCTGAAGCTTTCTTT. Residues: CASSLYLAEAFF.

In its sample, this clonotype was seen many times. The CDR3 bases are TGCAGCGCCCGGGGACTAACGAACACCGGGGAGCTGTTTTTT. It encodes CSARGLTNTGELFF. J is TRBJ2-2 and V is TRBV29-1; 7 bases are a match to TRBD2. CDR3 length: 14 amino acids. CDR1 SQVTM and CDR2 ANQGSEA come from the germline V gene. With 7 bases clipped from V and 0 bases from J, the junction kept 5 bases outside the gene matches.

This sequence joins TRBV5-6 and TRBJ2-7; D is perhaps TRBD1 (6 bases). Trimming pared 6 bases from V and 4 bases from J, leaving 8 bases between. The length of the CDR3 is 11 residues. Germline CDR1 and CDR2: SGHDT and YYEEEE. The CDR3: CASKGTYEQYF. CDR3 DNA sequence: TGTGCCAGCAAAGGGACATACGAGCAGTACTTC.

This clonotype was observed at least ten times. The gene calls are TRBV7-9 and TRBJ2-6; 10 nucleotides line up with TRBD1. CDR3 length equals 15 residues. Germline loops: CDR1 SEHNR, CDR2 FQNEAQ (reference sequence). Trimming removed 7 bases from V and 5 bases from J; junction bases left unmatched: 5. The chain's CDR3 is CASTGQGGRANVLTF. CDR3 nucleotide sequence: TGTGCCAGCACAGGACAGGGGGGAAGGGCCAACGTCCTGACTTTC.

This clonotype was detected a few times. The rearrangement uses TRBV12-3 or TRBV12-4 and TRBJ1-1, with D unclear. Trimming pared 7 bases from V and 10 bases from J, leaving 19 bases between. This CDR3 has 13 amino acids. In nucleotides, the CDR3 is TGTGCCAGCAACCGACCGGGAGGCTCGGGAGCTTTCTTT. Its protein product is CASNRPGGSGAFF.

J is TRBJ2-3 and V is TRBV2; 10 nucleotides match TRBD2. The V gene's germline CDR1 is SNHLY and CDR2 FYNNEI. V was pared by 0 bases and J by 0 bases, with 6 bases of the junction left unmatched. This CDR3 is 18 amino acids long. CDR3 nucleotides: TGTGCCAGCAGTGAAGCGCTTACTAGCGGGACCAGCACAGATACGCAGTATTTT. Protein: CASSEALTSGTSTDTQYF.

The chain has TRBV7-9 and TRBJ2-7, with no clear D. Trimming pared 4 bases from V and 2 bases from J, leaving 9 bases between. CDR3 size: 13 residues. Germline CDR1 and CDR2: SEHNR and FQNEAQ (reference sequence). The CDR3 loop is CASSSELAYEQYF. The CDR3 DNA sequence: TGTGCCAGCAGCTCCGAGCTAGCCTACGAGCAGTACTTC.

In this sample, this clonotype turned up many times. The chain recombines TRBV28 with TRBJ2-7, with D possibly TRBD1 on 6 matching bases. V dropped 5 bases and J dropped 5 bases, with 16 bases sitting between them. The CDR3 runs 14 residues. The germline gives CDR1 MDHEN, CDR2 SYDVKM. The CDR3: CASSAIRQVNEQYF. CDR3 nucleotide sequence: TGTGCCAGCAGTGCCATAAGACAGGTCAACGAGCAGTACTTC.

This clonotype was recorded many times. The V and J genes are TRBV12-3 or TRBV12-4 and TRBJ2-3, with D possibly TRBD1 on 6 matching bases. V was shortened by 4 bases and J by 2 bases, with 10 bases between the two germline ends. CDR3 length: 14 amino acids. This CDR3 is CASSWGRTTDTQYF. CDR3 DNA sequence: TGTGCCAGCAGTTGGGGGCGGACCACAGATACGCAGTATTTT.

The table lists this clonotype with a few counts. The chain carries TRBV7-2 and TRBJ2-7, with 7 bases aligning to TRBD1. With V trimmed by 2 bases and J by 3 bases, 7 bases remained unmatched. Germline lookup yields CDR1 SGHTA and CDR2 FQGNSA. This CDR3 is built from 15 residues. The CDR3 loop reads CASSLKQGVHYEQYF. CDR3 in DNA: TGTGCCAGCAGCTTAAAGCAGGGGGTCCACTACGAGCAGTACTTC.

This clonotype occurred many times. V usage is TRBV15 and J usage is TRBJ1-1; D call uncertain. The CDR3 consists of 15 residues. Germline CDR1 is LNHNV and CDR2 is YYDKDF (reference sequence). Trimming left V 4 bases short and J 1 base short, with 13 bases between. The DNA for the CDR3 is TGTGCCACCAGCAACAGATGGGAGAAGAACACTGAAGCTTTCTTT. It specifies CATSNRWEKNTEAFF.

This clonotype was observed at least ten times. The chain combines TRBV20-1 with TRBJ2-7; 10 bases align to TRBD2. V dropped 1 base and J dropped 4; count of bases not matched to a gene: 4. The CDR3 length is 14 residues. Germline assignment: CDR1 DFQATT and CDR2 SNEGSKA (reference sequence). DNA for the CDR3: TGCAGTGCTAGAGTACGGACTAGCGGATACGAGCAGTACTTC. It encodes CSARVRTSGYEQYF.

This clonotype was seen only a few times. The chain carries TRBV5-1 and TRBJ2-7; D not resolved. CDR3 length equals 14 residues. CDR1 and CDR2 from the germline V gene are SGHRS and YFSETQ. The V end lost 0 bases, the J end lost 2 bases, and 9 bases lay between the germline ends. CDR3 sequence: CASSLETPTYEQYF. CDR3 sequence (DNA): TGCGCCAGCAGCTTGGAGACTCCCACCTACGAGCAGTACTTC.

This clonotype appeared many times. This sequence joins TRBV20-1 and TRBJ2-7, with D perhaps TRBD1 (5 bases). CDR1 and CDR2 (germline): DFQATT, SNEGSKA (reference sequence). Trimming took off 7 bases at V and 0 bases at J, with 13 bases between the two ends. The CDR3 runs to 13 residues. The CDR3 reads CSDSDRHSYEQYF. The DNA for the CDR3 is TGCAGTGACTCAGACAGACACTCCTACGAGCAGTACTTC.

This clonotype was recorded at least ten times. The chain joins TRBV9 to TRBJ2-7; 11 bases are a match to TRBD1. The germline V gene encodes CDR1 SGDLS and CDR2 YYNGEE. This CDR3 comprises 16 residues. V lost 4 bases, J lost 5 bases, and 11 bases stayed unmatched. The CDR3 reads CASSLTGTGGLNEQYF. CDR3 nucleotide sequence: TGTGCCAGCAGCTTAACGGGGACAGGGGGTTTGAACGAGCAGTACTTC.

This clonotype has a handful of counts. This chain links TRBV5-1 with TRBJ2-5, with TRBD2 identical over 7 bases. Per the germline V gene, CDR1 is SGHRS and CDR2 is YFSETQ. V lost 0 bases to trimming and J lost 4 bases; unmatched junction nucleotides: 6. The CDR3 is made up of 15 amino acids. For the CDR3, the DNA is TGCGCCAGCAGCTTGGATGGGAGGGGTCGAGAGACCCAGTACTTC. As protein: CASSLDGRGRETQYF.

This chain links TRBV27 with TRBJ2-7, with 9 bases lining up with TRBD2. CDR3 length: 15 residues. Per the germline V gene, CDR1 is MNHEY and CDR2 is SMNVEV (reference sequence). V lost 3 bases and J lost 6; bases outside the gene matches: 9. CDR3 sequence (DNA): TGTGCCAGCAGTTTCCTGGGGACTAGCTCCCTCGAGCAGTACTTC. This encodes CASSFLGTSSLEQYF.

The chain links TRBV5-1 to TRBJ2-4; 7 bases match TRBD1. Trimming took 9 bases from V and 7 from J; bases not matched to a gene: 10. Germline CDR1 and CDR2: SGHRS and YFSETQ. This CDR3 is built from 13 residues. CDR3 DNA sequence: TGCGCCATAAACAGGGGTGTAGCGAACATTCAGTACTTC. Translating gives CAINRGVANIQYF.

This clonotype has more than one count but fewer than ten. The V and J genes are TRBV28 and TRBJ2-2; TRBD1 is a possible D gene (6 bases). Trimming removed 9 bases from V and 6 bases from J, with 23 bases in between. Germline CDR1 MDHEN, CDR2 SYDVKM. This CDR3 is 16 amino acids long. The CDR3 DNA reads TGTGCCAGTTACAGGGTCTCCAGTGTGAAGTCCGGGGAGCTGTTTTTT. Its protein product is CASYRVSSVKSGELFF. Full variable domain (outside the CDR3, taken from reference TRBV28 and TRBJ2-2): DVKVTQSSRYLVKRTGEKVFLECVQDMDHENMFWYRQDPGLGLRLIYFSYDVKMKEKGDIPEGYSVSREKKERFSLILESASTNQTSMYLCASYRVSSVKSGELFFGEGSRLTVL.

This rearrangement joins TRBV4-3 to TRBJ2-2, with D perhaps TRBD1 (6 bases). The CDR3 contains 18 residues. Trimming stripped 0 bases from V and 5 bases from J, with 19 bases between. CDR1 and CDR2 (germline): LGHNA, YSLEER. This chain's CDR3 is CASSQELSDRLLTGELFF. The CDR3 DNA follows: TGCGCCAGCAGCCAAGAGTTGAGCGACAGGCTCCTAACCGGGGAGCTGTTTTTT.